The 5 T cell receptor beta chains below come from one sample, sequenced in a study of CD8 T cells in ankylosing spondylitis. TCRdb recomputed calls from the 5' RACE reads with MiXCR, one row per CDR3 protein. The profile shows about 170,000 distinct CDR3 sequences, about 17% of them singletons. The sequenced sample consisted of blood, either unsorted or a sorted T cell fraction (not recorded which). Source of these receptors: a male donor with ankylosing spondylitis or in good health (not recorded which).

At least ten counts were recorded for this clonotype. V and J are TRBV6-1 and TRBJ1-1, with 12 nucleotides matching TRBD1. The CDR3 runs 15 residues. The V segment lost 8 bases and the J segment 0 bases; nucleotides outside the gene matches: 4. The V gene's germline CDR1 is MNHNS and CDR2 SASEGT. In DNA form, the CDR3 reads TGTGCCAGCCGGGGACAGGGGGCAATGAACACTGAAGCTTTCTTT. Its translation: CASRGQGAMNTEAFF.

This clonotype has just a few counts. CDR3 sequence: CASSLVPLRTGAENEKLFF. Written as DNA, the CDR3 is TGCGCCAGCAGCTTGGTTCCTCTAAGGACAGGGGCGGAGAATGAAAAACTGTTTTTT. The chain combines TRBV5-1 with TRBJ1-4; 9 positions match TRBD1. Trimming at V came to 0 bases and at J to 5 bases, leaving 14 bases not matched to a gene. This CDR3 region has 19 residues. Germline values: CDR1 SGHRS, CDR2 YFSETQ.

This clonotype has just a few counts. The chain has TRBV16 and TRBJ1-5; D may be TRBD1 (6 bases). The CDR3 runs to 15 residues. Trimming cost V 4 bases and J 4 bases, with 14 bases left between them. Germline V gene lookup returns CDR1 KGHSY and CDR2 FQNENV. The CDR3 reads CASSLQLTGNQPQHF. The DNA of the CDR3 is TGTGCCAGCAGCCTCCAACTTACAGGGAATCAGCCCCAGCATTTT.

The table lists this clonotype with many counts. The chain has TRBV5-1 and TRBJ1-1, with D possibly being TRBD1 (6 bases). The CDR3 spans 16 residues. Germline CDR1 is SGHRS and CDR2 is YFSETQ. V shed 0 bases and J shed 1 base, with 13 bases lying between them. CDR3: CASSLEQGPGNTEAFF. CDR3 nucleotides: TGCGCCAGCAGCTTGGAGCAGGGGCCCGGGAACACTGAAGCTTTCTTT.

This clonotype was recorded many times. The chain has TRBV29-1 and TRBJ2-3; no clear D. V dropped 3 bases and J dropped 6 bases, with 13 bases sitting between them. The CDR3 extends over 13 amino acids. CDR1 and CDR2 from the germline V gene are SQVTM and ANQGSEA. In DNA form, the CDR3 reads TGCAGCGTTGATGCCGGGCTCGCGGATACGCAGTATTTT. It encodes CSVDAGLADTQYF.